The T cell receptor (beta chain) described here comes from a study of response to subunit inactivated influenza vaccine. Study-wide findings and caveats: The authors proposed limited new T cell recruitment per seasonal influenza vaccination.

From the RT-PCR reads, TCRdb called clonotypes with MiXCR, one entry per CDR3 protein. Among fewer than 250,000 distinct CDR3 sequences, approximately 14% were seen once, and the ten largest hold roughly 24%. As to this clonotype: The antigen remains unidentified.

Germline V gene data show CDR1 as DFQATT and CDR2 as SNEGSKA (reference sequence). This CDR3 has 15 amino acids. V shed 1 base, J shed 5 bases, and the junction held 8 bases outside the gene matches. The chain recombines TRBV20-1 with TRBJ1-5; 7 bases are shared with TRBD1. The material was CD8+ T cells sorted from PBMCs, obtained 4 to 6 days after vaccination. This receptor was obtained from a man aged 45-65 years who received an inactivated influenza vaccine. Here the CDR3 reads CSARGRDSLYQPQHF. The CDR3, as DNA: TGCAGTGCTAGAGGTCGGGACAGCCTTTATCAGCCCCAGCATTTT.